This T cell receptor beta chain was profiled in a study of cytomegalovirus exposure and HLA in healthy donors. It was with 60 Vbeta and 13 Jbeta primers that the PCR ran. Repertoires were generated with immunoSEQ multiplex PCR, while TCRdb's copy carries only in-frame clones and drops some. This table holds 120,000 or so clones, around 80% found once. Material: PBMCs. The receptor comes from a man aged 45-65 years in good health and CMV-seronegative.

This CDR3 is CASSPHRVGQPQHF. CDR3 sequence (DNA): TGTGCCAGCAGCCCACACAGGGTAGGGCAGCCCCAGCATTTT. The V and J genes are TRBV9 and TRBJ1-5; D perhaps matches TRBD1 (6 bases). Trimming took 4 bases from V and 7 from J, leaving 15 bases between them. The CDR3 totals 14 residues. Germline V gives CDR1 SGDLS, CDR2 YYNGEE.